These T cell receptor beta chains were read from a single sample in a study of T cell responses to AZD1222 COVID-19 vaccine. The data were produced by immunoSEQ multiplex PCR, yet TCRdb's version contains in-frame clones alone and is incomplete. The sample carries about 110,000 clones, 70% to 85% recorded once. Here the sequenced sample was peripheral blood, taken on day 0 of AZD1222 vaccination. Source of these receptors: an adult in good health. Each CDR3 is given with its conserved first and last residue. A D gene is named only where the DNA matches it firmly. Where a row states a size, it is once, few, many or the class of an expanded clone; other rows omit it.

clone_size	v_call	d_call	j_call	cdr3_nt	cdr3_aa
.	TRBV3-1/TRBV3-2	.	TRBJ2-5	TGTGCCAGCAAGAAGATCGAGACCCAGTACTTC	CASKKIETQYF
.	TRBV9	.	TRBJ1-5	TGTGCCAGCAGCGTAGGGGCAGGGGAAATCAATCAGCCCCAGCATTTT	CASSVGAGEINQPQHF
.	TRBV19	.	TRBJ1-3	TGTGCCAGTAGTACCACCTCCCCTGGAAACACCATATATTTT	CASSTTSPGNTIYF
.	TRBV9	.	TRBJ2-5	TGTGCCAGCAGCGTAGTCGGGCAAGAGACCCAGTACTTC	CASSVVGQETQYF
.	TRBV10-1	.	TRBJ2-5	TGCGCCAGCAGTGAGGCGAGGGCGGAAGAGACCCAGTACTTC	CASSEARAEETQYF
once	TRBV28	TRBD2	TRBJ2-7	TGTGCCAGCATTCGGGGGGGGACCTCCTACGAGCAGTACTTC	CASIRGGTSYEQYF
.	TRBV6-2/TRBV6-3	.	TRBJ2-6	TGTGCCAGCAGTTACTTGGGGGGCCTCTCTGGGGCCAACGTCCTGACTTTC	CASSYLGGLSGANVLTF
once	TRBV5-1	.	TRBJ1-3	TGCGCCAGCAGCTTGGGGACACAAGGGCACGCGATGGCTGGAAACACCATATATTTT	CASSLGTQGHAMAGNTIYF
.	TRBV28	TRBD1	TRBJ1-5	TGTGCCAGCAGTGGGGACAGGGGGGTCAGTGCCACCAATCAGCCCCAGCATTTT	CASSGDRGVSATNQPQHF
.	TRBV7-2	TRBD1	TRBJ1-5	TGTGCCAGCAGCTGGACAGGGAGGGGTCAGCCCCAGCATTTT	CASSWTGRGQPQHF
.	TRBV5-6	.	TRBJ1-1	TGTGCCAGCAGCTTCACGGATGAAGCTTTCTTT	CASSFTDEAFF
.	TRBV12-3/TRBV12-4	.	TRBJ2-1	TGTGCCAGCAGGGGGGCTTGGGAGCAGTTCTTC	CASRGAWEQFF
few	TRBV30	.	TRBJ1-1	TGTGCCTGGAGTGATAACAGCCGAAACACTGAAGCTTTCTTT	CAWSDNSRNTEAFF
.	TRBV30	TRBD1	TRBJ2-3	TGTGCCTGCCCCCATGGACAGGGGGCCACAGATACGCAGTATTTT	CACPHGQGATDTQYF
.	TRBV5-1	.	TRBJ1-5	TGCGCCAGCAGCTTTCTCCCCCAGGACCTCTTCAATCAGCCCCAGCATTTT	CASSFLPQDLFNQPQHF
.	TRBV28	TRBD2	TRBJ2-3	TGTGCCAGCAGTTCCCCCTACCGACTAGCGGCTGCGGATACGCAGTATTTT	CASSSPYRLAAADTQYF
.	TRBV7-9	.	TRBJ2-5	TGTGCCAGCAGCTTTTCTTCCAGCAAAGAGACCCAGTACTTC	CASSFSSSKETQYF
.	TRBV4-1	TRBD1	TRBJ2-6	TGCGCCAGCAGCCAAGAAGGGACGAGTCCGGGACAGGGTTCTGGGGCCAACGTCCTGACTTTC	CASSQEGTSPGQGSGANVLTF
.	TRBV21-1	.	TRBJ2-1	TGTGCCACCCCGTTGGAGTTCTACAATGAGCAGTTCTTC	CATPLEFYNEQFF
.	TRBV6-6	.	TRBJ1-2	TGTGCCAGCAGTTACTCGGGGGGAGGCTACACCTTC	CASSYSGGGYTF
.	TRBV28	.	TRBJ1-1	TGTGCCAGCAGTTCAATAATGAACACTGAAGCTTTCTTT	CASSSIMNTEAFF
.	TRBV11-3	TRBD2	TRBJ2-1	TGTGCCAGCAGCAGGGGACTAGCGGGGAGGGATGAGCAGTTCTTC	CASSRGLAGRDEQFF
.	TRBV4-3	.	TRBJ2-2	TGCGCCAGCAGCCGGACAGTTCAGGGCGGGGAGCTGTTTTTT	CASSRTVQGGELFF
.	TRBV29-1	TRBD1	TRBJ1-3	TGCAGCGCCAGAGGGGGGACAGAGTCCGACTCTGGAAACACCATATATTTT	CSARGGTESDSGNTIYF
once	TRBV29-1	.	TRBJ2-7	TGCAGCGTTGAAGGATTCCGGGGGGCGCATGAGCAGTACTTC	CSVEGFRGAHEQYF
.	TRBV19	TRBD1	TRBJ1-2	TGTGCCAGTAGTCCAGGACAGGGGGGACTCTATGGCTACACCTTC	CASSPGQGGLYGYTF
.	TRBV5-1	TRBD2	TRBJ2-2	TGCGCCAGCAGCTTGACCCCGCGGGAGGCCGGGGAGCTGTTTTTT	CASSLTPREAGELFF
.	TRBV5-5	.	TRBJ1-1	TGTGCCAGCAGCTTAAGGGTTAGGACAGCGGCTGAAGCTTTCTTT	CASSLRVRTAAEAFF
.	TRBV27	.	TRBJ1-6	TGTGCCAGCAAACGCTATAATTCACCCCTCCACTTT	CASKRYNSPLHF
.	TRBV11-2	TRBD2	TRBJ2-1	TGTGCCAGCAGCCCGTTAGCGGGGGAAACCTACAATGAGCAGTTCTTC	CASSPLAGETYNEQFF
.	TRBV2	TRBD1	TRBJ1-4	TGTGCCAGCAGTGATGGGCAGGGGGGAAATGAAAAACTGTTTTTT	CASSDGQGGNEKLFF
once	TRBV7-2	.	TRBJ1-3	TGTGCCAGCAGTCCCGCCTGGGGCGCTGGAAACACCATATATTTT	CASSPAWGAGNTIYF
.	TRBV9	.	TRBJ1-2	TGTGCCAGCAGCGCCTCTACAGGATTTCCTTATGGCTACACCTTC	CASSASTGFPYGYTF
.	TRBV9	.	TRBJ2-1	TGTGCCAGCCAACGGGGCTACAATGAGCAGTTCTTC	CASQRGYNEQFF
.	TRBV4-1	.	TRBJ2-7	TGCGCCAGCAGCCAAGAACGGTGGGGCAGCTCCTACGAGCAGTACTTC	CASSQERWGSSYEQYF
.	TRBV11-3	TRBD2	TRBJ2-5	TGTGCCAGCAGTTCGAGCGGGGGGGAAGAGACCCAGTACTTC	CASSSSGGEETQYF
.	TRBV5-6	.	TRBJ2-2	TGTGCCAGCAGCTTTCGGGGGTATCGCACCGGGGAGCTGTTTTTT	CASSFRGYRTGELFF
.	TRBV20-1	.	TRBJ1-2	TGCAGTGCTAGAGATCAGGACAGCTACACCTTC	CSARDQDSYTF
once	TRBV3-1/TRBV3-2	.	TRBJ1-2	TGTGCCAGCAGGAGGGGAGGCTATGGCTACACCTTC	CASRRGGYGYTF
.	TRBV2	TRBD1	TRBJ1-6	TGTGCCAGCAGTGAGGGACAGGGAAATTCACCCCTCCACTTT	CASSEGQGNSPLHF
.	TRBV6-2/TRBV6-3	.	TRBJ1-6	TGTGCCAGCAGTTACTCTGAGAATTCACCCCTCCACTTT	CASSYSENSPLHF
.	TRBV24-1	TRBD1	TRBJ2-2	TGTGCCACCGAGTGGAGCGGACAGGGGGACACCGGGGAGCTGTTTTTT	CATEWSGQGDTGELFF
.	TRBV28	.	TRBJ2-6	TGTGCCACCGAACTAGGTTCTGGGGCCAACGTCCTGACTTTC	CATELGSGANVLTF
.	TRBV25-1	.	TRBJ2-3	TGTGCCAGCAGACAGACCGCCACAGATACGCAGTATTTT	CASRQTATDTQYF
.	TRBV7-3	TRBD2	TRBJ2-1	TGTGCCAGCAGCCCAATTAGCGGGGGGGCCGGTGAGCAGTTCTTC	CASSPISGGAGEQFF
once	TRBV18	.	TRBJ1-5	TGTGCCAGCTCACTGATAGGGGTGGGTCAGCCCCAGCATTTT	CASSLIGVGQPQHF
.	TRBV4-3	.	TRBJ2-5	TGCGCCAGCAGCCAAGGCGACGGCGGAGGATCGGAGACCCAGTACTTC	CASSQGDGGGSETQYF
.	TRBV11-2	TRBD1	TRBJ2-5	TGTGCCAGCAGCCCGGGACAGCAAGAGACCCAGTACTTC	CASSPGQQETQYF
.	TRBV2	.	TRBJ2-4	TGTGCCAGCAGTGTACAGACCCAAAACATTCAGTACTTC	CASSVQTQNIQYF
.	TRBV27	.	TRBJ1-4	TGTGCCAGCCGGGCCATCTCAACTAATGAAAAACTGTTTTTT	CASRAISTNEKLFF
.	TRBV20-1	.	TRBJ2-7	TGCAGTGCTAGTCGGGGATCCTACGAGCAGTACTTC	CSASRGSYEQYF
.	TRBV3-1/TRBV3-2	.	TRBJ2-4	TGTGCCAGCAGCCAAGGCCAAGTTCGGGGGCGAAACATTCAGTACTTC	CASSQGQVRGRNIQYF
.	TRBV19	TRBD1	TRBJ2-3	TGTGCCACCAGCGTGCCGGGACAGCACACAGATACGCAGTATTTT	CATSVPGQHTDTQYF
.	TRBV28	.	TRBJ1-3	TGTGCCAGCAGTTTACGGACCCACGACGTGGACACCATATATTTT	CASSLRTHDVDTIYF
.	TRBV6-5	TRBD1	TRBJ2-7	TGTGCCAGCAGTCCCCCACCGGACAGGCCCTACGAGCAGTACTTC	CASSPPPDRPYEQYF
few	TRBV7-2	.	TRBJ1-3	TGTGCCAGCAGCGGACAATTCGGAAACACCATATATTTT	CASSGQFGNTIYF
.	TRBV7-9	.	TRBJ1-2	TGTGCCAGCAGTGAGCAAAACTATGGCTACACCTTC	CASSEQNYGYTF
.	TRBV11-2	.	TRBJ2-1	TGTGCCAGCAGCTCATACACCGGCTCCTACAATGAGCAGTTCTTC	CASSSYTGSYNEQFF
.	TRBV9	.	TRBJ2-3	TGTGCCAGCAGCGTATATCAGGAGAGCACAGATACGCAGTATTTT	CASSVYQESTDTQYF
.	TRBV24-1	TRBD2	TRBJ2-7	TGTGCCACCAGTGAGAGCGGGGGAACCTACGAGCAGTACTTC	CATSESGGTYEQYF